A single sample is the source of the 11 T cell receptor beta chains below, sequenced in a study of cytomegalovirus exposure and HLA in healthy donors. The study ran its PCR with 60 Vbeta and 13 Jbeta primers. TCRdb's table, derived via immunoSEQ multiplex PCR, lists solely in-frame clones and lacks some. The sample lists 25,000 to 40,000 clones; less than 70% were seen once. The sequenced material came from PBMCs. The receptor source for this set is a middle-aged man in good health and CMV-seropositive.

This chain uses TRBV29-1 with TRBJ2-1, with D hard to call. The CDR3 extends over 12 amino acids. V dropped 6 bases and J dropped 0 bases, with 6 bases sitting between them. Germline V gene lookup returns CDR1 SQVTM and CDR2 ANQGSEA. CDR3 amino acids: CSVGRSYNEQFF. The CDR3 DNA reads TGCAGCGTCGGTCGCTCCTACAATGAGCAGTTCTTC.

This clone was counted a few times. The CDR3 is CASTSRTKGSPLHF. CDR3 DNA: TGTGCCAGCACCTCCCGGACAAAAGGTTCACCCCTCCACTTT. The chain combines TRBV28 with TRBJ1-6; weak D call: TRBD1 (5 bases). Germline CDR1 is MDHEN and CDR2 is SYDVKM. Trimming left V 7 bases short and J 9 bases short, with 16 bases between. CDR3 size: 14 residues.

The chain couples TRBV25-1 to TRBJ2-5, with 11 bases identical to TRBD1. Trimming at V came to 4 bases and at J to 0 bases, leaving 7 bases not matched to a gene. The CDR3 consists of 17 residues. From germline, CDR1 is MGHDK and CDR2 SYGVNS. The CDR3 sequence: CASSGPRTGGYQETQYF. For the CDR3, the DNA is TGTGCCAGCAGTGGGCCGCGGACAGGGGGCTACCAAGAGACCCAGTACTTC.

The chain employs TRBV29-1 and TRBJ2-4; D gene ambiguous. Germline assignment: CDR1 SQVTM and CDR2 ANQGSEA. The length of the CDR3 is 13 residues. Trimming stripped 4 bases from V and 1 base from J, with 8 bases between. CDR3 DNA: TGCAGCGTTGGAAATAGCGCCAAAAACATTCAGTACTTC. It is translated as CSVGNSAKNIQYF. Together with reference TRBV29-1 and TRBJ2-4, the CDR3 gives the full variable domain: SAVISQKPSRDICQRGTSLTIQCQVDSQVTMMFWYRQQPGQSLTLIATANQGSEATYESGFVIDKFPISRPNLTFSTLTVSNMSPEDSSIYLCSVGNSAKNIQYFGAGTRLSVL.

This clone was detected once. Other DNA variants within this sample encode the same CDR3. The V gene is TRBV7-9, the J gene TRBJ1-5; 8 bases are shared with TRBD1. This CDR3 contains 14 residues. V dropped 3 bases and J dropped 2; count of bases not matched to a gene: 0. The germline gives CDR1 SEHNR, CDR2 FQNEAQ (reference sequence). Written as DNA, the CDR3 is TGTGCCAGCAGCTTGACAGGGGGCAATCAGCCCCAGCATTTT. Residues: CASSLTGGNQPQHF.

The chain couples TRBV25-1 to TRBJ1-5; D is ambiguous. V lost 5 bases and J 5 bases, leaving 10 bases between the germline ends. Per the germline V gene, CDR1 is MGHDK and CDR2 is SYGVNS. This CDR3 region has 13 residues. This CDR3 is CASSSAPDQPQHF. The CDR3 nucleotides are TGTGCCAGCAGTTCAGCGCCCGATCAGCCCCAGCATTTT.

The chain combines TRBV6-5 with TRBJ1-2, with 7 bases that match TRBD1. The CDR3 covers 14 residues. Trimming removed 8 bases from V and 2 bases from J; junction bases left unmatched: 8. Germline-derived CDR1 and CDR2 are MNHEY and SVGAGI. CDR3 protein: CASYGQVKNYGYTF. CDR3 bases: TGTGCCAGCTATGGACAGGTCAAAAACTATGGCTACACCTTC.

In its sample, this clone was seen a few times. This chain connects TRBV4-1 to TRBJ1-1; D call uncertain. The CDR3 is 12 amino acids. V lost 0 bases and J lost 8, with 7 bases in between. Germline loops: CDR1 MGHRA, CDR2 YSYEKL. In DNA, the CDR3 is TGCGCCAGCAGCCAAGAGAGGGAAGAAGCTTTCTTT. Amino acid sequence: CASSQEREEAFF.

The chain uses TRBV7-2 and TRBJ2-1; TRBD2 agrees at 10 bases. The CDR3 has 13 amino acids. Germline V gives CDR1 SGHTA, CDR2 FQGNSA. V gave up 10 bases and J gave up 8 bases; unmatched junction bases: 8. The DNA of the CDR3 is TGTGCCACTCGACTAGCGGGCGGTTATGAGCAGTTCTTC. Protein product: CATRLAGGYEQFF.

This clone was seen only once. The genes are TRBV4-2 and TRBJ2-1; TRBD2 agrees at 9 bases. After removal of 4 bases from V and 9 bases from J, the junction contained 13 bases not matched to a gene. Per the germline V gene, CDR1 is LGHNA and CDR2 is YNFKEQ. The CDR3 is 16 residues long. CDR3 loop: CASSPRGGLAGAEQFF. The CDR3 DNA sequence: TGTGCCAGCAGCCCTCGGGGGGGTTTAGCGGGAGCTGAGCAGTTCTTC.

J is TRBJ2-3 and V is TRBV4-3; D possibly corresponds to TRBD2 (6 bases). The CDR3 is made up of 15 amino acids. Trimming stripped 0 bases from V and 1 base from J, with 8 bases between. CDR1 and CDR2 (germline): LGHNA, YSLEER. The CDR3 DNA follows: TGCGCCAGCAGCCAAGAAGCGGGTGGCACAGATACGCAGTATTTT. As protein: CASSQEAGGTDTQYF.